The sequence of this T cell receptor (beta chain) was determined in a study of graft-versus-host responses after intestinal transplantation. About the research overall: Each transplant was multivisceral, liver-intestinal, or isolated intestinal. Once they had received anti-thymocyte globulin induction, all recipients took tacrolimus and steroids for approximately 3 years. Notes on the study in general: Peak levels of circulating GvH clones tracked with early post-transplant HvG declines.

Some clones are missing from TCRdb's copy, which holds only in-frame ones; the method was immunoSEQ multiplex PCR. The sample records about 130,000 clones, 80% to 95% being singletons. Germline assignment: CDR1 SGHAT and CDR2 FQDESV (reference sequence). The CDR3 spans 12 residues. The V end was cut by 3 bases, the J end by 4 bases, with 4 bases between. This clone was picked up one time. Its specificity is not known. This receptor was identified in a human donor who received an intestinal transplant. This specimen was unstimulated CD4+ T cells sorted from spleen or lymph node cells, taken before intestinal transplant. V usage is TRBV11-1 and J usage is TRBJ2-1; D is unresolved. CDR3 sequence: CASSFRYNEQFF. The DNA of the CDR3 is TGTGCCAGCAGCTTCAGGTACAATGAGCAGTTCTTC.